Sequencing of this T cell receptor (beta chain) was carried out in a study of neoadjuvant anti-PD-1 for oral cavity cancer. Clones were read by immunoSEQ multiplex PCR, and TCRdb kept only the in-frame ones, dropping some. The repertoire consists of roughly 15,000 clones, with 40% occurring once and the leading ten covering 35% to 50%. Trimming cost V 2 bases and J 7 bases, with 12 bases left between them. Germline V CDR1 and CDR2: MRHNA, SNTAGT. The CDR3 length is 14 residues. The time point is: after neoadjuvant nivolumab, at surgical resection. The specimen was tumor tissue, collected after nivolumab (anti-PD-1) treatment. This TCR was recovered from a person aged 35-79 years with oral cavity squamous cell carcinoma. The chain combines TRBV6-4 with TRBJ2-1; D possibly corresponds to TRBD1 (6 bases). The CDR3 region is CASSDIEQGNEQFF. The DNA for the CDR3 is TGTGCCAGCAGTGACATCGAACAGGGTAATGAGCAGTTCTTC.